The present TCR beta chain was sequenced within a study of blood T cell repertoires in COVID-19. Clones were sequenced by immunoSEQ multiplex PCR, and TCRdb holds only the in-frame ones, with some missing. The table records over 400,000 clones, approximately 88% of them present only once. The clonotype originates from a woman in her forties or fifties with COVID-19, enrolled during active disease. The source material was peripheral blood.

The CDR3 protein is CATSRDRGGRQKLFF. The CDR3 DNA sequence: TGTGCCACCAGCAGAGATCGGGGGGGGCGGCAGAAACTGTTTTTT. The chain is built from TRBV15 and TRBJ1-4, with D possibly being TRBD1 (6 bases). Trimming cost V 0 bases and J 11 bases, with 16 bases left between them. There are 15 residues in the CDR3. Germline V gene sequence: CDR1 LNHNV, CDR2 YYDKDF (reference sequence).